Presented here are 23 T cell receptor beta chains from one specimen sequenced in a study of T cells after yellow fever vaccination. TCRdb re-derived calls from the 5' RACE reads in MiXCR, one entry per CDR3 protein. This table has about 370,000 distinct CDR3 sequences, around 10% appearing once. Sample: PBMCs, taken on the day of the first yellow fever vaccination. The receptors shown here come from a man aged 18 to 35 who received the YFV17D yellow fever vaccine.

This sequence joins TRBV7-9 and TRBJ1-6; D is uncertain. CDR1 is SEHNR, CDR2 FQNEAQ, per germline (reference sequence). The CDR3 has 14 amino acids. The V and J ends lost 5 bases and 9 bases respectively, with 14 bases between them. CDR3 protein: CASSPVRGSSPLHF. CDR3 nucleotide sequence: TGTGCCAGCAGCCCTGTCCGAGGTAGTTCACCCCTCCACTTT. Full variable domain (remainder filled in from reference TRBV7-9 and TRBJ1-6): DTGVSQNPRHKITKRGQNVTFRCDPISEHNRLYWYRQTLGQGPEFLTYFQNEAQLEKSRLLSDRFSAERPKGSFSTLEIQRTEQGDSAMYLCASSPVRGSSPLHFGNGTRLTVT.

The chain has TRBV30 and TRBJ2-1; D may be TRBD1 or TRBD2 (5 bases each). V dropped 7 bases and J dropped 5 bases, with 15 bases sitting between them. Germline CDR1 is GTSNPN and CDR2 is SVGIG (reference sequence). The CDR3 covers 13 residues. CDR3 coding DNA: TGTGCCTTTCCGGGACCCTCTCACAATGAGCAGTTCTTC. It encodes CAFPGPSHNEQFF.

This clonotype was detected only a few times. The chain carries TRBV7-3 and TRBJ2-3; no reliable D call. Trimming removed 2 bases at V and 3 bases at J, with 9 bases between. Germline loops: CDR1 SGHTA, CDR2 FQGTGA. This CDR3 has 14 amino acids. Written as DNA, the CDR3 is TGTGCCAGCAGCTTATCCCTAACTACAGATACGCAGTATTTT. It translates to CASSLSLTTDTQYF.

This chain links TRBV5-1 with TRBJ1-1; no reliable D call. Germline V gene lookup returns CDR1 SGHRS and CDR2 YFSETQ. V dropped 0 bases and J dropped 1 base, with 7 bases sitting between them. The CDR3 loop spans 14 amino acids. DNA of the CDR3: TGCGCCAGCAGCTTGGATGTAGGGAACACTGAAGCTTTCTTT. Amino acids: CASSLDVGNTEAFF.

The genes are TRBV20-1 and TRBJ2-2; the match to TRBD2 covers 7 bases. The CDR3 sequence is 14 residues long. V trimming: 5 bases; J trimming: 0 bases; junction bases outside the gene matches: 3. Germline assignment: CDR1 DFQATT and CDR2 SNEGSKA (reference sequence). The CDR3 sequence: CSAQRGANTGELFF. Here the CDR3 DNA reads TGCAGTGCTCAACGGGGGGCGAACACCGGGGAGCTGTTTTTT.

This clonotype came up a few times. The J gene is TRBJ2-3, the V gene TRBV6-5; D might be TRBD1 or TRBD2, each matching 6 bases. In germline, CDR1 is MNHEY, CDR2 SVGAGI. The CDR3 is 15 amino acids. Trimming stripped 0 bases from V and 3 bases from J, with 10 bases between. DNA of the CDR3: TGTGCCAGCAGTTACTCCCGGGGGCAAACAGATACGCAGTATTTT. Translating gives CASSYSRGQTDTQYF.

This clonotype was observed a handful of times. This chain's CDR3 is CASSFQSNTGELFF. The CDR3 DNA reads TGTGCCAGCAGTTTTCAATCGAACACCGGGGAGCTGTTTTTT. V gene TRBV12-3 or TRBV12-4 combines with J gene TRBJ2-2; D is unresolved. The CDR3 sequence is 14 residues long. Trimming took 3 bases from V and 0 from J, leaving 5 bases between them.

This clonotype has only a few counts. The V gene is TRBV7-3, the J gene TRBJ2-1; D is perhaps TRBD2 (5 bases). This CDR3 spans 15 amino acids. Germline V CDR1 and CDR2: SGHTA, FQGTGA. Trimming left V 1 base short and J 6 bases short, with 13 bases between. The CDR3 DNA sequence: TGTGCCAGCAGCTTAAACGCGGTCCGGGGCAATGAGCAGTTCTTC. It translates to CASSLNAVRGNEQFF.

This clonotype was recorded a few times. The chain carries TRBV28 and TRBJ1-5; D ambiguous. The CDR3 length is 14 residues. The V end lost 5 bases, the J end lost 5 bases, and 13 bases lay between the germline ends. Germline lookup yields CDR1 MDHEN and CDR2 SYDVKM. CDR3 in amino acids: CASSDLNGDQPQHF. The CDR3 bases are TGTGCCAGCAGTGATCTCAATGGGGATCAGCCCCAGCATTTT.

Only a few counts were recorded for this clonotype. The gene calls are TRBV7-9 and TRBJ1-1; 12 bases are a match to TRBD1. This CDR3 spans 15 amino acids. After removal of 4 bases from V and 7 bases from J, the junction contained 7 bases not matched to a gene. In germline, CDR1 is SEHNR, CDR2 FQNEAQ (reference sequence). The CDR3 coding sequence is TGTGCCAGCAGCTACCTGGGACAGGGGGCGATTGAAGCTTTCTTT. Protein: CASSYLGQGAIEAFF.

This clonotype was detected a few times. The rearrangement uses TRBV2 and TRBJ2-3; possibly TRBD2 for D (6 bases). Germline V CDR1 and CDR2: SNHLY, FYNNEI. Trimming took 2 bases from V and 0 from J, leaving 9 bases between them. There are 15 residues in the CDR3. CDR3 sequence reads: CASSEFAGSTDTQYF. Written as DNA, the CDR3 is TGTGCCAGCAGTGAATTCGCGGGGAGCACAGATACGCAGTATTTT.

This clonotype was picked up a small number of times. The chain has TRBV5-1 and TRBJ1-2; D gene ambiguous. Trimming pared 6 bases from V and 5 bases from J, leaving 17 bases between. Looked up from germline, CDR1 is SGHRS and CDR2 is YFSETQ. The CDR3 totals 14 residues. The CDR3 is CASKYSAEPYGYTF. The CDR3, as DNA: TGCGCCAGCAAATATTCGGCTGAACCTTATGGCTACACCTTC. Supplemented by reference TRBV5-1 and TRBJ1-2, the full variable domain reads KAGVTQTPRYLIKTRGQQVTLSCSPISGHRSVSWYQQTPGQGLQFLFEYFSETQRNKGNFPGRFSGRQFSNSRSEMNVSTLELGDSALYLCASKYSAEPYGYTFGSGTRLTVV.

This chain joins TRBV7-3 and TRBJ2-7, with D perhaps being TRBD1 or TRBD2 (5 bases each). The CDR3 has 15 amino acids. Germline loops: CDR1 SGHTA, CDR2 FQGTGA. Trimming cost V 5 bases and J 0 bases, with 14 bases left between them. The CDR3 region has the DNA TGTGCCAGCAGCCAAGGGGACCCAAGCTCCTACGAGCAGTACTTC. It translates to CASSQGDPSSYEQYF.

This clonotype showed up just a few times. The rearrangement links TRBV7-3 to TRBJ1-1; TRBD1 agrees at 7 bases. With 4 bases clipped from V and 1 base from J, the junction kept 12 bases outside the gene matches. The germline gives CDR1 SGHTA, CDR2 FQGTGA. The CDR3 is made up of 17 amino acids. CDR3 sequence: CASSSDVRGSGNTEAFF. CDR3 in DNA: TGTGCCAGCAGCTCAGACGTCAGGGGGTCCGGGAACACTGAAGCTTTCTTT.

This clonotype was recorded many times. CDR3 sequence reads: CASSSQGPTQYF. CDR3 coding DNA: TGTGCCAGCAGCTCCCAGGGGCCTACCCAGTACTTC. V and J are TRBV14 and TRBJ2-5; D might be TRBD1 (6 bases). V was clipped by 5 bases and J by 8 bases, with 12 bases between them. From germline, CDR1 is SGHDN and CDR2 FVKESK. This CDR3 has 12 residues. Based on the CDR3 plus reference TRBV14 and TRBJ2-5, the full variable domain is EAGVTQFPSHSVIEKGQTVTLRCDPISGHDNLYWYRRVMGKEIKFLLHFVKESKQDESGMPNNRFLAERTGGTYSTLKVQPAELEDSGVYFCASSSQGPTQYFGPGTRLLVL.

The chain joins TRBV6-1 to TRBJ2-1; 10 bases line up with TRBD2. This CDR3 is 19 amino acids long. Germline values: CDR1 MNHNS, CDR2 SASEGT. With 8 bases clipped from V and 1 base from J, the junction kept 17 bases outside the gene matches. CDR3 amino acids: CASGLAGGPRIRSYNEQFF. Written as DNA, the CDR3 is TGTGCCAGCGGGTTAGCGGGGGGACCCCGGATTAGGTCCTACAATGAGCAGTTCTTC.

The V and J genes are TRBV5-6 and TRBJ1-1; D ambiguous. This CDR3 contains 14 residues. The germline gives CDR1 SGHDT, CDR2 YYEEEE. Trimming shortened V by 4 bases and J by 0 bases, and 10 bases separated the two germline ends. The CDR3 reads CASSTWQMNTEAFF. The CDR3 coding sequence is TGTGCCAGCAGCACGTGGCAGATGAACACTGAAGCTTTCTTT.

This clonotype was counted between two and nine times. The V call is TRBV27, the J call TRBJ1-1; D gene uncertain. Trimming shortened V by 5 bases and J by 0 bases, and 7 bases separated the two germline ends. Per the germline V gene, CDR1 is MNHEY and CDR2 is SMNVEV (reference sequence). There are 13 residues in the CDR3. For the CDR3, the DNA is TGTGCCAGCAGTCTTATTATGAACACTGAAGCTTTCTTT. Amino acids: CASSLIMNTEAFF.

This chain uses TRBV6-1 with TRBJ2-1; 7 positions match TRBD1. Germline loops: CDR1 MNHNS, CDR2 SASEGT. CDR3 length: 14 residues. The junction had 4 bases not matched to a gene; V was cut back by 6 bases and J by 2 bases. The CDR3, as DNA: TGTGCCAGCAGCACCGGGACAGCCTACAATGAGCAGTTCTTC. It codes for CASSTGTAYNEQFF.

This chain uses TRBV5-4 with TRBJ1-5; possibly TRBD1 for D (5 bases). This CDR3 has 14 residues. V was shortened by 3 bases and J by 2 bases, with 9 bases between the two germline ends. Germline V gives CDR1 SGHNT, CDR2 YYREEE (reference sequence). CDR3: CASSSWGGNQPQHF. The CDR3 coding sequence is TGTGCCAGCAGCTCGTGGGGGGGCAATCAGCCCCAGCATTTT.

This clonotype was detected a few times. The V gene is TRBV28, the J gene TRBJ1-1; possibly TRBD1 for D (5 bases). The germline CDR1 and CDR2 sequences are MDHEN and SYDVKM. Trimming pared 11 bases from V and 3 bases from J, leaving 19 bases between. This CDR3 is 14 amino acids long. The CDR3 bases are TGTGCCTCACGGCGAGGGGTACGAGACACTGAAGCTTTCTTT. Translating it yields CASRRGVRDTEAFF.

In this sample, this clonotype turned up many times. V is TRBV3-1 and J is TRBJ2-7; D remains ambiguous. CDR3 length equals 12 residues. Germline V gene sequence: CDR1 LGHDT, CDR2 YNNKEL (reference sequence). V dropped 2 bases and J dropped 4 bases, with 6 bases sitting between them. The CDR3 region is CASSQPWYEQYV. The CDR3 DNA reads TGTGCCAGCAGCCAACCGTGGTACGAGCAGTACGTC.

The V gene is TRBV7-9, the J gene TRBJ1-5, with TRBD1 as a possible D gene (6 bases). Germline V lookup: CDR1 SEHNR, CDR2 FQNEAQ (reference sequence). The CDR3 covers 14 residues. Trimming stripped 6 bases from V and 6 bases from J, with 15 bases between. The chain's CDR3 is CASSPGAGSQPQHF. In DNA, the CDR3 is TGTGCCAGCAGTCCAGGGGCAGGGAGTCAGCCCCAGCATTTT.